This TCR beta chain emerged from a study of T cell responses to AZD1222 COVID-19 vaccine. Study information: Second doses were pooled across both intervals (about 4 or about 12 weeks). General study results and limits: CD4 TCRs associated with vaccination spanned spike, dominating at 160-218 and 743-854.

V was trimmed by 2 bases and J by 1 base, leaving 11 bases between them. This CDR3 is 15 amino acids long. Germline CDR1 and CDR2: LNHNV and YYDKDF (reference sequence). Sequenced by immunoSEQ multiplex PCR; TCRdb stores in-frame clones only, minus some. The sample holds 150,000 to 200,000 clones, approximately 92% seen once. A word on this clone: Its specificity is not known.

The sample consisted of peripheral blood, taken on day 0 of AZD1222 vaccination. The chain joins TRBV15 to TRBJ2-5; possibly TRBD1 for D (5 bases). This TCR was recovered from an adult in good health. The CDR3 region is CATSRSSGIQETQYF. As DNA, the CDR3 is TGTGCCACCAGCAGATCCTCAGGGATCCAAGAGACCCAGTACTTC.